These T cell receptor beta chains were read from a single sample in a study of control samples from healthy donors and cancer patients. TCRdb's table, derived via immunoSEQ multiplex PCR, lists solely in-frame clones and lacks some. This table holds some 120,000 clones, about nine tenths found once. Sequenced input: blood. The receptors derive from a man between 18 and 29 years old in good health. Both conserved end residues are part of each CDR3. The order of the fields is D gene, J gene, clone size, V gene, CDR3 protein, CDR3 DNA. D genes are given only for firm matches. Clone sizes are given selectively: once, few, many, or a class where the clone is expanded.

>.|TRBJ2-2|.|TRBV30
CAWDEHDTGELFF
TGTGCCTGGGACGAACACGACACCGGGGAGCTGTTTTTT
>TRBD2|TRBJ2-1|.|TRBV24-1
CATSVTSGTNNEQFF
TGTGCCACCAGTGTTACTAGCGGGACCAACAATGAGCAGTTCTTC
>.|TRBJ2-1|once|TRBV11-3
CASNAYYNEQFF
TGTGCCAGCAACGCCTACTACAATGAGCAGTTCTTC
>.|TRBJ1-1|.|TRBV18
CASSPQSGDLNTEAFF
TGTGCCAGCTCACCACAGTCTGGGGACCTGAACACTGAAGCTTTCTTT
>TRBD2|TRBJ2-1|few|TRBV2
CASSEWTSGAYNEQFF
TGTGCCAGCAGTGAATGGACTAGCGGGGCTTACAATGAGCAGTTCTTC
>.|TRBJ2-3|.|TRBV7-9
CASSLEAVSTDTQYF
TGTGCCAGCAGCTTAGAGGCTGTCAGCACAGATACGCAGTATTTT
>.|TRBJ1-5|once|TRBV2
CASRGGRNAGNQPQHF
TGTGCCAGCAGGGGGGGACGAAATGCGGGCAATCAGCCCCAGCATTTT
>.|TRBJ2-3|.|TRBV7-9
CASSRPWQPGSDTQYF
TGTGCCAGCAGCCGACCCTGGCAACCTGGTTCAGATACGCAGTATTTT
>TRBD2|TRBJ2-3|.|TRBV24-1
CATSLAGGRGDTQYF
TGTGCCACCAGCTTAGCGGGAGGGCGGGGAGATACGCAGTATTTT
>TRBD1|TRBJ1-1|.|TRBV6-5
CASSYETGWATEAFF
TGTGCCAGCAGTTACGAGACAGGGTGGGCGACTGAAGCTTTCTTT
>.|TRBJ2-2|.|TRBV30
CAWSVKRGGELFF
TGTGCCTGGAGTGTAAAACGTGGCGGGGAGCTGTTTTTT
>TRBD1|TRBJ2-3|many|TRBV6-4
CASSDRSGTGPDTQYF
TGTGCCAGCAGTGACCGCTCCGGGACAGGGCCAGATACGCAGTATTTT
>TRBD1|TRBJ1-2|once|TRBV24-1
CATSDPTGGDYGYTF
TGTGCCACCAGTGATCCGACAGGGGGCGACTATGGCTACACCTTC
>.|TRBJ1-5|.|TRBV19
CASAGTRDQPQHF
TGTGCCAGTGCCGGGACACGCGATCAGCCCCAGCATTTT
>.|TRBJ2-1|.|TRBV2
CASSVGRLVVDEQFF
TGTGCCAGCAGTGTGGGCAGACTAGTGGTCGATGAGCAGTTCTTC
>.|TRBJ1-2|.|TRBV18
CASSPNTGTAYGYTF
TGTGCCAGCTCACCAAATACAGGCACGGCCTATGGCTACACCTTC
>.|TRBJ1-5|few|TRBV3-1/TRBV3-2
CASSQGFNQPQHF
TGTGCCAGCAGCCAGGGGTTCAATCAGCCCCAGCATTTT
>.|TRBJ1-2|once|TRBV11-3
CASSPSRGRFDGYTF
TGTGCCAGCAGCCCATCCAGGGGACGCTTTGATGGCTACACCTTC
>.|TRBJ1-5|.|TRBV10-3
CAISDPTVGNQPQHF
TGTGCCATCAGCGACCCTACAGTGGGCAATCAGCCCCAGCATTTT
>.|TRBJ2-2|.|TRBV3-1/TRBV3-2
CASSPRTGELFF
TGTGCCAGCAGCCCTAGGACCGGGGAGCTGTTTTTT
>TRBD2|TRBJ2-7|.|TRBV7-9
CASSPNPGSGGYPYEQYF
TGTGCCAGCAGCCCGAACCCGGGTAGCGGGGGGTATCCCTACGAGCAGTACTTC
>TRBD1|TRBJ1-6|.|TRBV18
CASSPLTGGNSPLHF
TGTGCCAGCTCACCACTAACAGGGGGGAATTCACCCCTCCACTTT
>.|TRBJ2-1|once|TRBV4-3
CASSQQAVLAYNEQFF
TGCGCCAGCAGCCAACAGGCCGTATTAGCCTACAATGAGCAGTTCTTC
>TRBD1|TRBJ1-1|once|TRBV7-9
CASSTRQGRRTEAFF
TGTGCCAGCAGCACCCGACAGGGGAGAAGGACTGAAGCTTTCTTT
>.|TRBJ2-1|.|TRBV6-6
CASSYGYEQFF
TGTGCCAGCAGTTACGGGTATGAGCAGTTCTTC
>TRBD1|TRBJ2-1|.|TRBV28
CASSLTGGGNEQFF
TGTGCCAGCAGCCTGACAGGGGGCGGAAATGAGCAGTTCTTC
>.|TRBJ1-4|.|TRBV15
CATSRDRGTHNEKLFF
TGTGCCACCAGCAGAGATCGGGGGACCCATAATGAAAAACTGTTTTTT
>TRBD1|TRBJ1-6|.|TRBV7-2
CASSLTGVNSPLHF
TGTGCCAGCAGCTTGACAGGGGTTAATTCACCCCTCCACTTT
>.|TRBJ1-6|.|TRBV2
CASSEGANNNSPLHF
TGTGCCAGCAGTGAAGGGGCCAATAATAATTCACCCCTCCACTTT
>.|TRBJ1-2|.|TRBV24-1
CATSDRGTGDIYGYTF
TGTGCCACCAGTGATAGGGGGACGGGAGATATCTATGGCTACACCTTC
>.|TRBJ2-1|.|TRBV11-2
CASSSHRVPDYEQFF
TGTGCCAGCAGCTCCCACAGGGTTCCTGATTATGAGCAGTTCTTC
>.|TRBJ1-1|.|TRBV19
CASSIAGRGMNTEAFF
TGTGCCAGTAGTATAGCGGGCCGGGGCATGAACACTGAAGCTTTCTTT
>.|TRBJ1-4|.|TRBV7-9
CASSSLNRVGEKLFF
TGTGCCAGCAGCTCCTTGAACAGGGTCGGCGAAAAACTGTTTTTT
>.|TRBJ2-1|.|TRBV20-1
CSAILNEQFF
TGCAGTGCTATCCTCAATGAGCAGTTCTTC
>TRBD1|TRBJ1-6|.|TRBV18
CASSLDRGGSPLHF
TGTGCCAGCTCACTAGACAGGGGTGGTTCACCCCTCCACTTT
>TRBD1|TRBJ2-6|.|TRBV7-9
CASSTGQGDPGANVLTF
TGTGCCAGCAGCACGGGACAGGGGGACCCTGGGGCCAACGTCCTGACTTTC
>TRBD1|TRBJ1-1|.|TRBV6-6
CASRRPGTGSAEAFF
TGTGCCAGCAGACGTCCCGGGACAGGGAGCGCTGAAGCTTTCTTT
>TRBD2|TRBJ2-5|.|TRBV7-2
CASSLAGDYLLGDQETQYF
TGTGCCAGCAGCTTAGCGGGGGACTACCTATTGGGGGACCAAGAGACCCAGTACTTC
>.|TRBJ1-5|.|TRBV27
CASSPHSNQPQHF
TGTGCCAGCAGTCCGCATAGCAATCAGCCCCAGCATTTT